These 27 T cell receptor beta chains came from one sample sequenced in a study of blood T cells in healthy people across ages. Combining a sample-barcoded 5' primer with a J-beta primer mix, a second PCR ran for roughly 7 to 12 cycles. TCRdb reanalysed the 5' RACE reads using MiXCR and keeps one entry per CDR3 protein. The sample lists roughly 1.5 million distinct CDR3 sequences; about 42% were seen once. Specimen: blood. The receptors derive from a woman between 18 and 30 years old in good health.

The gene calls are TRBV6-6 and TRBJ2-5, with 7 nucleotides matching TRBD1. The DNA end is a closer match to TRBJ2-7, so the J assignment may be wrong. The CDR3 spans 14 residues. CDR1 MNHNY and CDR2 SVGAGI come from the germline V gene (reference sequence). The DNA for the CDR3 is TGTGCCAGCACCATGACAGGGAACTCCTACGAGCAGTACTTC. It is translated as CASTMTGNSYEQYF.

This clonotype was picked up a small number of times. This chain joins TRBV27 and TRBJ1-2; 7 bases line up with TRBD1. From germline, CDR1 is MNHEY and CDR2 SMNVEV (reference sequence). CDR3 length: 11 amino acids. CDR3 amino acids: CVEGQNYGYTF. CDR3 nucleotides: TGTGTAGAGGGACAGAACTATGGCTACACCTTC.

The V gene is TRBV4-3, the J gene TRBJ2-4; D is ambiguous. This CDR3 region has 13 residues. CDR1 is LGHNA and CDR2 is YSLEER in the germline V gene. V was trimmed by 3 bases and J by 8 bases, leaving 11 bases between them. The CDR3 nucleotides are TGCGCCAGCAGCCAGGCCCGAGGACACATTCAGTACTTC. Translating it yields CASSQARGHIQYF.

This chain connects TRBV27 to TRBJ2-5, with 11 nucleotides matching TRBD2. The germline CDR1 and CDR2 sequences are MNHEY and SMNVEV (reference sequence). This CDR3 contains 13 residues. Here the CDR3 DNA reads TGTACCACCTGGACTAGCGGGCACAATGAGCAGTACTTC. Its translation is CTTWTSGHNEQYF.

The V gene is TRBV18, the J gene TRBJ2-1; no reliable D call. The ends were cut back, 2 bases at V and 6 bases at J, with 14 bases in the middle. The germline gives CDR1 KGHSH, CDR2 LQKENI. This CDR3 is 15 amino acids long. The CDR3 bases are TGTGCCAGCTCACCAATGGCGCTGGAGAGCAATGAGCAGTTCTTC. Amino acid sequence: CASSPMALESNEQFF.

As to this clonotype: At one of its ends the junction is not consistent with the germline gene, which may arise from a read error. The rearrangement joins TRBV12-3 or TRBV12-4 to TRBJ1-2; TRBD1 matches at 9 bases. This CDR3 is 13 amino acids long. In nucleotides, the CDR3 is TGTGCCGGCAGTCCAAGGACAGGGGAACACTACACCTTC. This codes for CAGSPRTGEHYTF.

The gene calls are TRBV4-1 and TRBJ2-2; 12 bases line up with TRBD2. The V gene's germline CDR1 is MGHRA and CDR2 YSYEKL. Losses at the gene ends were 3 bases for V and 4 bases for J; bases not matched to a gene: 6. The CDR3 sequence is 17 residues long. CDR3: CASSQGTSGLSTGELFF. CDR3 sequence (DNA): TGCGCCAGCAGCCAGGGGACTAGCGGGCTTAGCACCGGGGAGCTGTTTTTT.

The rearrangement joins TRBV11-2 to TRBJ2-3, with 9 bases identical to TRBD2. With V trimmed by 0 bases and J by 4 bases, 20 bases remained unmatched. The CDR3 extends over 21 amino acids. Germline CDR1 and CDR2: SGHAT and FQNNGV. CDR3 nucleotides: TGTGCCAGCAGCTTAGATCTGACTTCCCTAGCGGGGCCCCGGGTTCCAGATACGCAGTATTTT. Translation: CASSLDLTSLAGPRVPDTQYF.

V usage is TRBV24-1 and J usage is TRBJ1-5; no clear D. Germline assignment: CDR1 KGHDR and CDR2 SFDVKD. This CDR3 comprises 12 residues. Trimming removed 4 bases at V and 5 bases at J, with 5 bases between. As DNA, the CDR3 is TGTGCCACCAGTGACGGTGATCAGCCCCAGCATTTT. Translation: CATSDGDQPQHF.

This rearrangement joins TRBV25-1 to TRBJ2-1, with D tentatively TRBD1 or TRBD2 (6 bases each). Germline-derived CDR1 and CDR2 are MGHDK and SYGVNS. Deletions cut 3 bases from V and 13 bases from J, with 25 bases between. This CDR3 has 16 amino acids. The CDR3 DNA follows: TGTGCCAGCAGTGAGACCGGGGGCGATCGCCTCGGCACCCAGTTCTTC. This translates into CASSETGGDRLGTQFF.

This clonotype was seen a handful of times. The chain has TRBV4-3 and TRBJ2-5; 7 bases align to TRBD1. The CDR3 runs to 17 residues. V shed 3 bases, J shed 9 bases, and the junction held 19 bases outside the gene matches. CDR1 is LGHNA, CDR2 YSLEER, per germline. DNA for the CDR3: TGCGCCAGCAGCCACCTACTTGACAGGGATGGACCGTTGGCCCAGTACTTC. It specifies CASSHLLDRDGPLAQYF.

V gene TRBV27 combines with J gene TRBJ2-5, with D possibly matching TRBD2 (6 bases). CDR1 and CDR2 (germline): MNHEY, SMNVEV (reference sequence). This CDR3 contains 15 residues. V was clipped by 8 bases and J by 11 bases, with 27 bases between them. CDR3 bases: TGTGCCAGCCTTCCCCTAGGGAGGCGGGTGGGTGAGCAGTACTTC. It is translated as CASLPLGRRVGEQYF.

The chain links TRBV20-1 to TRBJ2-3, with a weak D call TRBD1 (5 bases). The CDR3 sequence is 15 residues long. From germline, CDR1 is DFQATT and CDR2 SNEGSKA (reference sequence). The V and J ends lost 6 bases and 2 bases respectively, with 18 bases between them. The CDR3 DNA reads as TGCAGTGCGATACCCCAGGGCACCAACACAGATACGCAGTATTTT. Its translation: CSAIPQGTNTDTQYF.

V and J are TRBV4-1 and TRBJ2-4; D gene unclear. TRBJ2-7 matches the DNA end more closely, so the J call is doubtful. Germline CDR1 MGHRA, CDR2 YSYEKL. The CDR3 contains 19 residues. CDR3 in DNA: TGCGCCAGCAGCCAAGATCGGACGCTATACCTCAAGGGATCCTACGAGCAGTACTTC. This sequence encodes CASSQDRTLYLKGSYEQYF.

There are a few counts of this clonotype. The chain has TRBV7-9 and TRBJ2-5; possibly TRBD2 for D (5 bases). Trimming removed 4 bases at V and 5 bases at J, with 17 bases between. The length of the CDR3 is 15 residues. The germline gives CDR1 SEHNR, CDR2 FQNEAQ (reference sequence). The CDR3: CASSYVPGSGETQYF. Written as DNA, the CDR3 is TGTGCCAGCAGCTACGTTCCCGGTTCGGGGGAGACCCAGTACTTC.

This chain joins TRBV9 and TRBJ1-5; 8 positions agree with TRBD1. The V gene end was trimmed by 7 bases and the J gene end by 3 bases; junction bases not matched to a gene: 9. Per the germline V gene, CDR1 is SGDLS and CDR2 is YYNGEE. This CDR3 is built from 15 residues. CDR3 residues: CASGEDRVHNQPQHF. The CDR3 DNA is TGTGCCAGCGGTGAGGACAGGGTTCACAATCAGCCCCAGCATTTT.

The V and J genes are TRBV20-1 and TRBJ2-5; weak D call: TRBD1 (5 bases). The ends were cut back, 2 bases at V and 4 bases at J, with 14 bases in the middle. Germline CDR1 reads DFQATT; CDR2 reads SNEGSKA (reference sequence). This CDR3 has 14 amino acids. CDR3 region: CSARRRQGGETQYF. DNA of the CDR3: TGCAGTGCTAGAAGGCGGCAGGGTGGAGAGACCCAGTACTTC.

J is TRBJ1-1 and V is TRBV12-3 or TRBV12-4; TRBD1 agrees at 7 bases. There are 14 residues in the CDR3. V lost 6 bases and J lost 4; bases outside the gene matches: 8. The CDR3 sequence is CASSNRGIGTEAFF. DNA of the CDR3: TGTGCCAGCAGCAACAGGGGAATTGGCACTGAAGCTTTCTTT.

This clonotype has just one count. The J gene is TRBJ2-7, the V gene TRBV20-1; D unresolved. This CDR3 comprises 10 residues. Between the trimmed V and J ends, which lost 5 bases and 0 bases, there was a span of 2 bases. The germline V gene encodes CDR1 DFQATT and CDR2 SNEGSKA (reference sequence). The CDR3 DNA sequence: TGCAGTGCTGACTCCTACGAGCAGTACTTC. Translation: CSADSYEQYF.

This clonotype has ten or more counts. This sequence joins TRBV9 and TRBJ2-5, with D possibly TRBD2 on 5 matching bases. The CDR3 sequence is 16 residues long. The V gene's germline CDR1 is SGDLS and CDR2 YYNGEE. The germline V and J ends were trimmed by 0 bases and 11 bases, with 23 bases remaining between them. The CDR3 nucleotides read TGTGCCAGCAGCGTAGGGTCTAGCCGAACGGGCAATGAGCAGTACTTC. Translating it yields CASSVGSSRTGNEQYF. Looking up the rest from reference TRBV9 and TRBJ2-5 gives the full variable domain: DSGVTQTPKHLITATGQRVTLRCSPRSGDLSVYWYQQSLDQGLQFLIQYYNGEERAKGNILERFSAQQFPDLHSELNLSSLELGDSALYFCASSVGSSRTGNEQYFGPGTRLLVL.

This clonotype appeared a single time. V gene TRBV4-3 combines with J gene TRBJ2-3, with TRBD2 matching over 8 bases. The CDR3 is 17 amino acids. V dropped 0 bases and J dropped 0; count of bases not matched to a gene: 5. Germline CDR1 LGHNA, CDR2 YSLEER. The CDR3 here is CASSQDSGDTSTDTQYF. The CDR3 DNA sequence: TGCGCCAGCAGCCAAGATAGCGGGGACACTAGCACAGATACGCAGTATTTT.

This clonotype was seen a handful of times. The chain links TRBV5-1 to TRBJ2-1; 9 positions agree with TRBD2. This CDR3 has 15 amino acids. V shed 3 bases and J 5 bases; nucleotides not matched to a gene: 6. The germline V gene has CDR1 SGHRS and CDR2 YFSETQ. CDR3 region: CASSYIAGANNEQFF. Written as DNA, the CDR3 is TGCGCCAGCAGCTATATAGCGGGGGCCAACAATGAGCAGTTCTTC. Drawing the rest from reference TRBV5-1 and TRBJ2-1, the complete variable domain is KAGVTQTPRYLIKTRGQQVTLSCSPISGHRSVSWYQQTPGQGLQFLFEYFSETQRNKGNFPGRFSGRQFSNSRSEMNVSTLELGDSALYLCASSYIAGANNEQFFGPGTRLTVL.

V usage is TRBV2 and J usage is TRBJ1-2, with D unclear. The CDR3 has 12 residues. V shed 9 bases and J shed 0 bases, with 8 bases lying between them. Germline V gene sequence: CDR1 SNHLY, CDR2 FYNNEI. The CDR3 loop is CASRISNYGYTF. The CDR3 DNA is TGTGCCAGTCGCATATCTAACTATGGCTACACCTTC.

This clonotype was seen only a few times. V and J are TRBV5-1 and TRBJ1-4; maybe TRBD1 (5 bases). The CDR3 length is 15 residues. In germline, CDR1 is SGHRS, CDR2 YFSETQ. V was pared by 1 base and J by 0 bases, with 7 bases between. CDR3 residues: CASSLRGSTNEKLFF. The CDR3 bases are TGCGCCAGCAGCTTGCGGGGGTCAACTAATGAAAAACTGTTTTTT.

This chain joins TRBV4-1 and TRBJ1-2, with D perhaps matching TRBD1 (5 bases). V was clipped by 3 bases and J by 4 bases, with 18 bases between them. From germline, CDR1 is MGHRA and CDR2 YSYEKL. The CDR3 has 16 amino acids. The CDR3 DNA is TGCGCCAGCAGCCAGGGGACGGGGTCCTGGAGCTATGGCTACACCTTC. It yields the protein CASSQGTGSWSYGYTF.

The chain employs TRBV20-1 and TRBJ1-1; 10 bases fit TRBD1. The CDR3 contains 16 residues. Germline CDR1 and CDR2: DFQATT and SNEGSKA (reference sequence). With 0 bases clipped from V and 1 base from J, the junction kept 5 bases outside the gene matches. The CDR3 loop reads CSARDPDRGKNTEAFF. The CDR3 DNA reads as TGCAGTGCTAGAGACCCGGACAGGGGGAAGAACACTGAAGCTTTCTTT.

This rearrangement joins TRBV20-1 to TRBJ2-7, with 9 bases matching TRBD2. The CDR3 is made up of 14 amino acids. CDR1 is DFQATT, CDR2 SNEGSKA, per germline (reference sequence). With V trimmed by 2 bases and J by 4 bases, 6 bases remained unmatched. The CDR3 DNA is TGCAGTGCTAGATCAGCGGGGGGTCGATACGAGCAGTACTTC. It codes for CSARSAGGRYEQYF.